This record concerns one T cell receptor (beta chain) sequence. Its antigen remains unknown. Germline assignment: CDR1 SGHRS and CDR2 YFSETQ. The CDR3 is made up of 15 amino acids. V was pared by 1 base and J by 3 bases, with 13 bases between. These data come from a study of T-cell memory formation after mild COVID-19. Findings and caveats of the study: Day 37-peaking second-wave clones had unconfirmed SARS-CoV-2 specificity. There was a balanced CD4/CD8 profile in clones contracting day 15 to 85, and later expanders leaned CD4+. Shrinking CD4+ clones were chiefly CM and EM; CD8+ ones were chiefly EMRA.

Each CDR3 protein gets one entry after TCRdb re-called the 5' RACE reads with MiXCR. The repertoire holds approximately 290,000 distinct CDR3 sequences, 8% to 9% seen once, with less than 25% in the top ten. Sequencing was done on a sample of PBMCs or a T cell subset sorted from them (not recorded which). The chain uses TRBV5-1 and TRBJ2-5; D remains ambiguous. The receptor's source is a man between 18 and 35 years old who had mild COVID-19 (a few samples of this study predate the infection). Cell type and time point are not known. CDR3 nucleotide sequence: TGCGCCAGCAGCTTGAGTTTTCAGGCGGAAGAGACCCAGTACTTC. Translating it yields CASSLSFQAEETQYF.